This T cell receptor (beta chain) stems from a study of blood T cell repertoires in COVID-19. Original processing notes: How many nucleated cells were present was estimated from reference gene primer amplification. Using immunoSEQ multiplex PCR, the repertoire was profiled, and TCRdb retains in-frame clones only, with some absent. Clone size and V and J calls were adopted from that table, with D and trimming inferred from the DNA. The sample records around 170,000 clones, more than 80% being singletons. Germline assignment: CDR1 KGHSH and CDR2 LQKENI. V gave up 3 bases and J gave up 1 base, with 11 bases separating them. The CDR3 consists of 15 residues.

The receptor comes from a man between 60 and 70 years old with acute or convalescent COVID-19. Sequenced sample: peripheral blood. The J gene is TRBJ2-3, the V gene TRBV18; D may be TRBD2 (7 bases). In nucleotides, the CDR3 is TGTGCCAGCTCACCCCGGGGGGCTGGCACAGATACGCAGTATTTT. Its translation: CASSPRGAGTDTQYF.